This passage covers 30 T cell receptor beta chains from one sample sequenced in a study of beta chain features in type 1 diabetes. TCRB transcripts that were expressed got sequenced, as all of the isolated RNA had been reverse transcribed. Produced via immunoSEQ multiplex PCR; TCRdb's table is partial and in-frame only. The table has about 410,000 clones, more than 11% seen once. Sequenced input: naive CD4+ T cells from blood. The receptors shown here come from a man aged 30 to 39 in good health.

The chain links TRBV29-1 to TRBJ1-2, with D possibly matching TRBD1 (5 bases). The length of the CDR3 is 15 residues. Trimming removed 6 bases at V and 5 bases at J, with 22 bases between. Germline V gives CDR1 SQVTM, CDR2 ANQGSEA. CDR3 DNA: TGCAGCGTGACAGAAGGTTCCGCCCGGACTTATGGCTACACCTTC. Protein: CSVTEGSARTYGYTF.

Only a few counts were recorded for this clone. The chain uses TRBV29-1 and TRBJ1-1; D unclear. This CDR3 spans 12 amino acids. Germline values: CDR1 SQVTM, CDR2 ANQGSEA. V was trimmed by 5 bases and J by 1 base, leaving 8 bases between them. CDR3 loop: CSVSVWNTEAFF. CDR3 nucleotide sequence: TGCAGCGTTTCAGTGTGGAACACTGAAGCTTTCTTT.

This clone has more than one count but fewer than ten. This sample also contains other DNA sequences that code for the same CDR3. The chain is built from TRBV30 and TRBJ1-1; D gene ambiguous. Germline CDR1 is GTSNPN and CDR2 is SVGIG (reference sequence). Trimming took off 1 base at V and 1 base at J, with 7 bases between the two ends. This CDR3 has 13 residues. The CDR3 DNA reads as TGTGCCTGGAGTGGATCAGGGAACACTGAAGCTTTCTTT. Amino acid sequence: CAWSGSGNTEAFF.

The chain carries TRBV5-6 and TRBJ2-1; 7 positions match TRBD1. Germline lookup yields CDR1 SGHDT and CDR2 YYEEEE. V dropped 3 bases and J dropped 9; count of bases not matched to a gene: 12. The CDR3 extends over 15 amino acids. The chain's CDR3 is CASSSNPQGNSEQFF. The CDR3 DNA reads TGTGCCAGCAGCTCCAACCCACAGGGGAATAGTGAGCAGTTCTTC.

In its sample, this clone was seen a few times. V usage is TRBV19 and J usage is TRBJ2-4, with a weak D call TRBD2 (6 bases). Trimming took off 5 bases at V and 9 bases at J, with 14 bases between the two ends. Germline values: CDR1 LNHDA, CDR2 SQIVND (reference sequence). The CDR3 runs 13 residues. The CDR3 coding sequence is TGTGCCAGTAGTCGCCTAGCGCGCGGCATTCAGTACTTC. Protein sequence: CASSRLARGIQYF.

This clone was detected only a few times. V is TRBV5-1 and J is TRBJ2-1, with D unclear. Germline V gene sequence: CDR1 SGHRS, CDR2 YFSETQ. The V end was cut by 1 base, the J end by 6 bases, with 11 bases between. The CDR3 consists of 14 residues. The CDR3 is CASSLPTLRNEQFF. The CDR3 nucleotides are TGCGCCAGCAGCTTGCCGACACTCCGCAATGAGCAGTTCTTC.

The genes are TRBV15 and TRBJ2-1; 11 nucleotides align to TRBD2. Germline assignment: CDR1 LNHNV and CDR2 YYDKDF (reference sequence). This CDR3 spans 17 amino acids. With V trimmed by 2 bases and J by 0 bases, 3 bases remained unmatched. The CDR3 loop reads CATSRSTSGDSYNEQFF. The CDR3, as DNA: TGTGCCACCAGCAGATCGACTAGCGGGGACTCCTACAATGAGCAGTTCTTC.

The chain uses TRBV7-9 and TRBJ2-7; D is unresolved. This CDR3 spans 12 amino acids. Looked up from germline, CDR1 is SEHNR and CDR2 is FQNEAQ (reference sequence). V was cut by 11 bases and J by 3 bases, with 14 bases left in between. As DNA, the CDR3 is TGTGCCTCATCCCGAGAGGTCTACGAGCAGTACTTC. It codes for CASSREVYEQYF.

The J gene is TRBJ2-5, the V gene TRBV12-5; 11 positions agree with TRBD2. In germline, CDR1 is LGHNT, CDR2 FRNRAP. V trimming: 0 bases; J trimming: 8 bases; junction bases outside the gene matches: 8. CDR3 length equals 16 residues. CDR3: CASGLVGASGGNTQYF. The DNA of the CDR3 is TGTGCTAGTGGTTTGGTAGGCGCTAGCGGGGGGAACACCCAGTACTTC.

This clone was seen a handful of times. The CDR3 sequence is CASSLQGADEQYF. The CDR3 DNA reads TGTGCCAGCAGCCTACAGGGGGCAGACGAGCAGTACTTC. This chain joins TRBV11-2 and TRBJ2-7; 9 nucleotides line up with TRBD1. The CDR3 sequence is 13 residues long. J lost 5 bases, V lost 5 bases, and 4 bases had no gene match. Germline CDR1 reads SGHAT; CDR2 reads FQNNGV.

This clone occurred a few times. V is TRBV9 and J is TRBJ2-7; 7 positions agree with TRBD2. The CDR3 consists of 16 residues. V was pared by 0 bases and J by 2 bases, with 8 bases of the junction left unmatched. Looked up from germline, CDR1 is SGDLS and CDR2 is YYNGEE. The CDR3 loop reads CASSVGEGQGAYEQYF. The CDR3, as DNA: TGTGCCAGCAGCGTAGGGGAGGGTCAGGGAGCCTACGAGCAGTACTTC.

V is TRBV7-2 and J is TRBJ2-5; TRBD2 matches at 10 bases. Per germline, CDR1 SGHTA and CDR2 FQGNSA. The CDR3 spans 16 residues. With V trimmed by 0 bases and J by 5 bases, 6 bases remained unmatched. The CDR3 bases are TGTGCCAGCAGCTTAGCCAGCGGGGGGGCCGTTGAGACCCAGTACTTC. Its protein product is CASSLASGGAVETQYF.

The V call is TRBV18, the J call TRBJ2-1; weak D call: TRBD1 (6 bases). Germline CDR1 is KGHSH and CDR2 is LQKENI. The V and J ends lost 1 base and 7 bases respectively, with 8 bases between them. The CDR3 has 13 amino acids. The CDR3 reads CASSPRTENEQFF. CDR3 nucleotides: TGTGCCAGCTCACCACGGACAGAGAATGAGCAGTTCTTC.

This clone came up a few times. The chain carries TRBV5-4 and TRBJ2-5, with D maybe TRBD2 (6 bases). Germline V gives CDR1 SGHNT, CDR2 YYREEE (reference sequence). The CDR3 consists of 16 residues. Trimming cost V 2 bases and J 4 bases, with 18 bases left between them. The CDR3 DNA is TGTGCCAGCAGCTTAAGGGCTGGAGGGAACTTAGAGACCCAGTACTTC. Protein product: CASSLRAGGNLETQYF.

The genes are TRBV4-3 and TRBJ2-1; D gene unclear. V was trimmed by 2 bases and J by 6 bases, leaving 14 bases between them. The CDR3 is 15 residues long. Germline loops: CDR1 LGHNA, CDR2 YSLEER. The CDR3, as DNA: TGCGCCAGCAGCCAAACGAGTACAACCACCAATGAGCAGTTCTTC. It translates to CASSQTSTTTNEQFF.

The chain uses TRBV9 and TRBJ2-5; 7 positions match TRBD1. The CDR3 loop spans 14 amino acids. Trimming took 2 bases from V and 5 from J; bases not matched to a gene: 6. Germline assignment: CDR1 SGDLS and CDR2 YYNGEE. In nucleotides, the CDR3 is TGTGCCAGCAGCGTGCTAACAGGGGTGGAGACCCAGTACTTC. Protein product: CASSVLTGVETQYF.

CDR3 residues: CASSGTLSTGELFF. CDR3 nucleotides: TGTGCCAGCAGTGGAACACTATCGACCGGGGAGCTGTTTTTT. The chain recombines TRBV2 with TRBJ2-2; D unresolved. The V gene lost 4 bases and the J gene lost 5 bases, with 11 bases spanning the gap. Per the germline V gene, CDR1 is SNHLY and CDR2 is FYNNEI. The CDR3 contains 14 residues.

The CDR3 DNA reads TGCAGCGCCACCGGGACTAGTCCCTACGAGCAGTACTTC. The encoded protein is CSATGTSPYEQYF. The chain is built from TRBV29-1 and TRBJ2-7; TRBD2 matches 8 bases. Germline CDR1 and CDR2: SQVTM and ANQGSEA. The CDR3 is 13 residues long. The J segment lost 2 bases and the V segment lost 7 bases, leaving 7 bases of the junction unmatched.

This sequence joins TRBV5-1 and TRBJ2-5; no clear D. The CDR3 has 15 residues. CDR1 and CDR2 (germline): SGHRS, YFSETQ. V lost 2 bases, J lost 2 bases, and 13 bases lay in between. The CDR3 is CASSFLGIDQETQYF. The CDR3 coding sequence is TGCGCCAGCAGCTTTCTGGGGATTGATCAAGAGACCCAGTACTTC.

The CDR3 protein is CSVGRQGASRNTEAFF. In nucleotides, the CDR3 is TGCAGCGTTGGTCGACAGGGGGCGTCCAGAAACACTGAAGCTTTCTTT. This chain links TRBV29-1 with TRBJ1-1; 10 bases line up with TRBD1. Trimming at V came to 4 bases and at J to 2 bases, leaving 10 bases not matched to a gene. The CDR3 contains 16 residues. CDR1 SQVTM and CDR2 ANQGSEA come from the germline V gene.

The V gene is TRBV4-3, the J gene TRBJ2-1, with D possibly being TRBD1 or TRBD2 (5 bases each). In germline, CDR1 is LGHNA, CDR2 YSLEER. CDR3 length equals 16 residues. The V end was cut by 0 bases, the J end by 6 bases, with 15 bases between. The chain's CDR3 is CASSQDRGLRGNEQFF. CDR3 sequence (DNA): TGCGCCAGCAGCCAAGATCGGGGATTGAGGGGCAATGAGCAGTTCTTC.

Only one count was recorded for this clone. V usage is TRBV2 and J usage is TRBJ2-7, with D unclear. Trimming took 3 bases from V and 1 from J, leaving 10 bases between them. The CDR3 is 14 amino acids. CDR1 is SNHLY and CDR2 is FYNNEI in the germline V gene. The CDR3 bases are TGTGCCAGCAGTGATGGGAATGGGTCCTACGAGCAGTACTTC. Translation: CASSDGNGSYEQYF.

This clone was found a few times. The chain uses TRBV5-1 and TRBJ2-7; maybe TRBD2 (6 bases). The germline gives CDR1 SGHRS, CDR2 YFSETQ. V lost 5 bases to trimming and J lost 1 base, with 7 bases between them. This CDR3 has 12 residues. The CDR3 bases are TGCGCCAGCAGGGAGGGATCCTACGAGCAGTACTTC. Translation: CASREGSYEQYF.

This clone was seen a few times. CDR3 residues: CASSQDGQGPGPQHF. The CDR3 DNA reads TGTGCCAGCAGCCAAGACGGACAGGGTCCAGGTCCCCAGCATTTT. The chain combines TRBV14 with TRBJ1-5, with 8 bases fitting TRBD1. The ends lost 0 bases at V and 10 bases at J; junction bases unmatched: 8. The CDR3 length is 15 residues. Germline CDR1 SGHDN, CDR2 FVKESK.

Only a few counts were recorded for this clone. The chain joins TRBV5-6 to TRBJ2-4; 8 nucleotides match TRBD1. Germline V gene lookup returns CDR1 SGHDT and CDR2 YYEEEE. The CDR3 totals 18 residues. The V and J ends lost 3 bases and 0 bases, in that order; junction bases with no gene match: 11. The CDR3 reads CASSSYGTGLLAKNIQYF. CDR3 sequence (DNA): TGTGCCAGCAGCTCTTACGGGACAGGACTACTAGCCAAAAACATTCAGTACTTC.

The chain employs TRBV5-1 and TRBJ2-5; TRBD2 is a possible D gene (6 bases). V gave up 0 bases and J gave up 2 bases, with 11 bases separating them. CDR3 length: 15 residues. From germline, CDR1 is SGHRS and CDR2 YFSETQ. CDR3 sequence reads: CASSLGKGGQETQYF. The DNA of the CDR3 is TGCGCCAGCAGCTTGGGAAAGGGAGGTCAAGAGACCCAGTACTTC.

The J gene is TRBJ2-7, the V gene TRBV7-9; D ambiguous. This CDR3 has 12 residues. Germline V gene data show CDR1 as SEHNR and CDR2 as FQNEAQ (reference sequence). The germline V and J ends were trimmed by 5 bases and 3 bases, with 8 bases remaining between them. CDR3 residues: CASSRFDYEQYF. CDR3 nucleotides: TGTGCCAGCAGCCGATTTGACTACGAGCAGTACTTC.

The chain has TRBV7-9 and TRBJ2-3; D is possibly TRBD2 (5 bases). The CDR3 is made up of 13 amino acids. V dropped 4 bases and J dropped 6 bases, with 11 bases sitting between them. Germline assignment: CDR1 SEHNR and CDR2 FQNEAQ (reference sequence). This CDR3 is CASSWPGSDTQYF. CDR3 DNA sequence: TGTGCCAGCAGCTGGCCGGGGTCCGATACGCAGTATTTT.

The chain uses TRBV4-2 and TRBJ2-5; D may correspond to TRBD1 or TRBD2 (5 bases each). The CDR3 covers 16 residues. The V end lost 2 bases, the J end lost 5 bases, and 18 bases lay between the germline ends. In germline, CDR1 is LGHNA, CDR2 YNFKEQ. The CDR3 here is CASSQSSLRWGETQYF. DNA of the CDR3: TGTGCCAGCAGCCAAAGTTCGCTGCGGTGGGGGGAGACCCAGTACTTC.

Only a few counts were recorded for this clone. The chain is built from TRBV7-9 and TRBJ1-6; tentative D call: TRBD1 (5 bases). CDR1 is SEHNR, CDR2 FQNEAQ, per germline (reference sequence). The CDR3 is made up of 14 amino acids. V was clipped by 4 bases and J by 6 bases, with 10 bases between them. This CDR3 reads CASSSGTPNSPLHF. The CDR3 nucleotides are TGTGCCAGCAGCTCCGGGACTCCTAATTCACCCCTCCACTTT.